Below, 21 T cell receptor beta chains from the same sample are listed, as sequenced in a study of OX40 agonist ivuxolimab in advanced cancers. Profiled with immunoSEQ multiplex PCR; TCRdb holds only in-frame clones, not every one. The repertoire holds roughly 80,000 clones, with around 80% as singletons. The sequencing here drew on CD4+ or CD8+ T cells sorted from blood, taken in a trial of the OX40 agonist ivuxolimab. Receptor source: an adult with an advanced solid tumor such as melanoma, head and neck, liver or kidney cancer.

This sequence joins TRBV4-2 and TRBJ2-3; D perhaps matches TRBD2 (6 bases). Trimming took off 0 bases at V and 1 base at J, with 11 bases between the two ends. The germline V gene has CDR1 LGHNA and CDR2 YNFKEQ. The CDR3 has 16 amino acids. The CDR3 DNA follows: TGTGCCAGCAGCCAAGATCGTGCTAGCGGCACAGATACGCAGTATTTT. This encodes CASSQDRASGTDTQYF.

This chain joins TRBV29-1 and TRBJ2-5, with a tentative D call TRBD2 (7 bases). CDR1 SQVTM and CDR2 ANQGSEA come from the germline V gene. The CDR3 covers 15 residues. The V end was cut by 3 bases, the J end by 5 bases, with 19 bases between. The CDR3 bases are TGCAGCGTTGAGGTTGCGGGGGCGCCCGGGGAGACCCAGTACTTC. Its translation is CSVEVAGAPGETQYF.

The V and J genes are TRBV6-5 and TRBJ2-1; 8 bases line up with TRBD2. The CDR3 runs to 13 residues. Trimming removed 6 bases from V and 9 bases from J; junction bases left unmatched: 7. Germline V lookup: CDR1 MNHEY, CDR2 SVGAGI. The CDR3 loop is CASRPGGAGEQFF. The CDR3 nucleotides read TGTGCCAGCAGGCCGGGGGGGGCCGGTGAGCAGTTCTTC.

This chain joins TRBV11-2 and TRBJ2-7, with 7 bases that match TRBD1. V lost 4 bases to trimming and J lost 0 bases; unmatched junction nucleotides: 6. Germline-derived CDR1 and CDR2 are SGHAT and FQNNGV. The CDR3 is 15 residues long. The CDR3 here is CASSSNRDSSYEQYF. CDR3 in DNA: TGTGCCAGCAGCTCGAACCGGGACAGCTCCTACGAGCAGTACTTC. Looking up the rest from reference TRBV11-2 and TRBJ2-7 gives the full variable domain: EAGVAQSPRYKIIEKRQSVAFWCNPISGHATLYWYQQILGQGPKLLIQFQNNGVVDDSQLPKDRFSAERLKGVDSTLKIQPAKLEDSAVYLCASSSNRDSSYEQYFGPGTRLTVT.

This clone was seen a few times. The gene calls are TRBV18 and TRBJ2-1, with a possible D match to TRBD1 (5 bases). The V end was cut by 3 bases, the J end by 5 bases, with 14 bases between. The CDR3 spans 15 residues. CDR1 is KGHSH, CDR2 LQKENI, per germline. CDR3 bases: TGTGCCAGCTCACCCTTGGTGGCAGGGAACAATGAGCAGTTCTTC. It specifies CASSPLVAGNNEQFF. The full variable domain, completed using reference TRBV18 and TRBJ2-1, is NAGVMQNPRHLVRRRGQEARLRCSPMKGHSHVYWYRQLPEEGLKFMVYLQKENIIDESGMPKERFSAEFPKEGPSILRIQQVVRGDSAAYFCASSPLVAGNNEQFFGPGTRLTVL.

This clone was seen a handful of times. The J gene is TRBJ1-6, the V gene TRBV5-4, with a tentative D call TRBD1 (5 bases). The CDR3 runs 15 residues. Germline assignment: CDR1 SGHNT and CDR2 YYREEE (reference sequence). The V end lost 3 bases, the J end lost 6 bases, and 13 bases lay between the germline ends. The CDR3 protein is CASSSWGRTNSPLHF. DNA of the CDR3: TGTGCCAGCAGCTCGTGGGGACGGACTAATTCACCCCTCCACTTT.

The gene calls are TRBV5-1 and TRBJ1-5; D is perhaps TRBD1 (5 bases). The CDR3 covers 15 residues. The germline gives CDR1 SGHRS, CDR2 YFSETQ. With 0 bases removed from V and 0 bases from J, the gap between germline ends came to 7 bases. The CDR3 here is CASSLAGYSNQPQHF. CDR3 nucleotide sequence: TGCGCCAGCAGCTTGGCAGGGTATAGCAATCAGCCCCAGCATTTT.

This rearrangement joins TRBV5-4 to TRBJ1-1, with 9 bases lining up with TRBD1. Per germline, CDR1 SGHNT and CDR2 YYREEE (reference sequence). The CDR3 runs to 15 residues. Trimming took 4 bases from V and 1 from J; bases not matched to a gene: 5. CDR3 loop: CASSPRTGENTEAFF. In DNA, the CDR3 is TGTGCCAGCAGCCCAAGGACAGGGGAGAACACTGAAGCTTTCTTT.

The J gene is TRBJ2-5, the V gene TRBV7-2; the match to TRBD2 covers 7 bases. This CDR3 contains 15 residues. V was clipped by 1 base and J by 3 bases; unmatched bases: 5. Per germline, CDR1 SGHTA and CDR2 FQGNSA. Written as DNA, the CDR3 is TGTGCCAGCAGCTTAGTTTCGGGGGGAAAAGAGACCCAGTACTTC. Translation: CASSLVSGGKETQYF.

This clone was counted a single time. The gene calls are TRBV7-2 and TRBJ2-7; D may be TRBD1 (7 bases). The CDR3 has 17 residues. V was pared by 5 bases and J by 0 bases, with 20 bases between. CDR1 SGHTA and CDR2 FQGNSA come from the germline V gene. CDR3 in DNA: TGTGCCAGCAGCCTGACTAGAGGGGGCTATTTCTCCTACGAGCAGTACTTC. This gives the protein CASSLTRGGYFSYEQYF. The full variable domain, rest sourced from reference TRBV7-2 and TRBJ2-7, is GAGVSQSPSNKVTEKGKDVELRCDPISGHTALYWYRQSLGQGLEFLIYFQGNSAPDKSGLPSDRFSAERTGGSVSTLTIQRTQQEDSAVYLCASSLTRGGYFSYEQYFGPGTRLTVT.

The V and J genes are TRBV5-4 and TRBJ1-4, with D perhaps TRBD1 (6 bases). The ends were cut back, 2 bases at V and 4 bases at J, with 12 bases in the middle. This CDR3 has 15 residues. Germline V CDR1 and CDR2: SGHNT, YYREEE (reference sequence). In DNA, the CDR3 is TGTGCCAGCAGCTTTGCAGGGGAAAGTAATGAAAAACTGTTTTTT. As protein: CASSFAGESNEKLFF.

This clone appeared a few times. The rearrangement links TRBV30 to TRBJ2-3; 16 positions match TRBD2. Germline V gene data show CDR1 as GTSNPN and CDR2 as SVGIG (reference sequence). The CDR3 loop spans 15 amino acids. In DNA form, the CDR3 reads TGTGCTACCGGGACTAGCGGGGGGGGCACAGATACGCAGTATTTT. It translates to CATGTSGGGTDTQYF.

This clone was seen a single time. The rearrangement links TRBV5-4 to TRBJ2-5, with D possibly TRBD1 on 7 matching bases. Trimming stripped 2 bases from V and 2 bases from J, with 13 bases between. The length of the CDR3 is 15 residues. CDR1 is SGHNT and CDR2 is YYREEE in the germline V gene (reference sequence). The CDR3 DNA is TGTGCCAGCAGCTTCGGCAGGGGGGTACAAGAGACCCAGTACTTC. It yields the protein CASSFGRGVQETQYF. Full variable domain (missing parts from reference TRBV5-4 and TRBJ2-5): ETGVTQSPTHLIKTRGQQVTLRCSSQSGHNTVSWYQQALGQGPQFIFQYYREEENGRGNFPPRFSGLQFPNYSSELNVNALELDDSALYLCASSFGRGVQETQYFGPGTRLLVL.

The rearrangement joins TRBV5-1 to TRBJ2-7; D call uncertain. This CDR3 contains 13 residues. Germline CDR1 reads SGHRS; CDR2 reads YFSETQ. V was cut by 4 bases and J by 5 bases, with 13 bases left in between. The CDR3 coding sequence is TGCGCCAGCAGCCTGGATGTGGTCAACGAGCAGTACTTC. Protein: CASSLDVVNEQYF. Combining the CDR3 with reference TRBV5-1 and TRBJ2-7 gives the whole variable domain KAGVTQTPRYLIKTRGQQVTLSCSPISGHRSVSWYQQTPGQGLQFLFEYFSETQRNKGNFPGRFSGRQFSNSRSEMNVSTLELGDSALYLCASSLDVVNEQYFGPGTRLTVT.

This chain links TRBV19 with TRBJ1-2; TRBD1 matches 8 bases. The CDR3 covers 12 residues. Per germline, CDR1 LNHDA and CDR2 SQIVND (reference sequence). With 9 bases clipped from V and 5 bases from J, the junction kept 5 bases outside the gene matches. CDR3 bases: TGTGCCAGCAGGGACAGGACTTATGGCTACACCTTC. Amino acids: CASRDRTYGYTF.

CDR3: CASSPGTGWHEQYF. As DNA, the CDR3 is TGCGCCAGCAGCCCCGGGACAGGGTGGCACGAGCAGTACTTC. V gene TRBV10-1 combines with J gene TRBJ2-7; TRBD1 matches at 9 bases. The length of the CDR3 is 14 residues. Trimming at V came to 6 bases and at J to 5 bases, leaving 8 bases not matched to a gene. The germline V gene encodes CDR1 WNHNN and CDR2 SYGVQD (reference sequence).

The chain couples TRBV29-1 to TRBJ2-5; 7 nucleotides align to TRBD2. After removal of 7 bases from V and 5 bases from J, the junction contained 7 bases not matched to a gene. This CDR3 contains 12 residues. The V gene's germline CDR1 is SQVTM and CDR2 ANQGSEA. CDR3 sequence reads: CSAGTTDETQYF. DNA of the CDR3: TGCAGCGCCGGGACTACCGACGAGACCCAGTACTTC.

The rearrangement uses TRBV11-2 and TRBJ1-1, with 8 bases fitting TRBD1. V was pared by 0 bases and J by 13 bases, with 7 bases of the junction left unmatched. This CDR3 comprises 13 residues. The V gene's germline CDR1 is SGHAT and CDR2 FQNNGV. The CDR3 loop reads CASSLDLRGLDFF. Here the CDR3 DNA reads TGTGCCAGCAGCTTAGATCTCAGGGGGCTAGATTTCTTT. Complete variable domain (other parts from reference TRBV11-2 and TRBJ1-1): EAGVAQSPRYKIIEKRQSVAFWCNPISGHATLYWYQQILGQGPKLLIQFQNNGVVDDSQLPKDRFSAERLKGVDSTLKIQPAKLEDSAVYLCASSLDLRGLDFFGQGTRLTVV.

This clone was seen more than once but under ten times. The rearrangement uses TRBV18 and TRBJ2-7, with TRBD2 matching over 10 bases. This CDR3 is 17 amino acids long. In germline, CDR1 is KGHSH, CDR2 LQKENI. Trimming at V came to 5 bases and at J to 0 bases, leaving 10 bases not matched to a gene. CDR3 protein: CASSRGLADPFSYEQYF. CDR3 DNA: TGTGCCAGCTCAAGAGGACTAGCGGATCCCTTCTCCTACGAGCAGTACTTC.

This chain connects TRBV15 to TRBJ1-6; TRBD1 aligns across 10 bases. The CDR3 consists of 17 residues. Germline V gives CDR1 LNHNV, CDR2 YYDKDF (reference sequence). V gave up 1 base and J gave up 7 bases; unmatched junction bases: 7. CDR3 residues: CATSRALRTGGNSPLHF. CDR3 sequence (DNA): TGTGCCACCAGCAGAGCACTCAGGACAGGGGGAAATTCACCCCTCCACTTT.

V is TRBV5-1 and J is TRBJ1-2; D perhaps matches TRBD1 (5 bases). In germline, CDR1 is SGHRS, CDR2 YFSETQ. V lost 0 bases and J 3 bases, leaving 12 bases between the germline ends. The CDR3 is made up of 15 amino acids. The CDR3 DNA follows: TGCGCCAGCAGCTTGGAAGGGAGAGGGGACTATGGCTACACCTTC. This gives the protein CASSLEGRGDYGYTF.